This T cell receptor beta chain was observed in a study of blood T cell repertoires in COVID-19. The wider study: Spain, Italy and the United States supplied samples that represented acute and convalescent COVID-19. PBMCs, B-cell-depleted T cells, or T cells provided the cDNA or gDNA that made up the material.

The CDR3 is made up of 14 amino acids. V lost 3 bases to trimming and J lost 0 bases, with 8 bases between them. CDR1 and CDR2 from the germline V gene are SGHDN and FVKESK. Original data processing: Estimation of nucleated cell counts was performed using reference gene primer amplification. The data were produced by immunoSEQ multiplex PCR, yet TCRdb's version contains in-frame clones alone and is incomplete. The V and J calls and the clone size are those of that table, but D and trimming were determined from the DNA. Among about 180,000 clones, about 86% were seen once, and the ten largest hold approximately 7%.

Sequencing was performed on peripheral blood. The sequence derives from a man aged 50 to 60 with active or convalescent COVID-19. The rearrangement links TRBV14 to TRBJ1-1, with D possibly matching TRBD1 (6 bases). The DNA of the CDR3 is TGTGCCAGCAGCCAGGACAGCCTGAACACTGAAGCTTTCTTT. Translation: CASSQDSLNTEAFF.